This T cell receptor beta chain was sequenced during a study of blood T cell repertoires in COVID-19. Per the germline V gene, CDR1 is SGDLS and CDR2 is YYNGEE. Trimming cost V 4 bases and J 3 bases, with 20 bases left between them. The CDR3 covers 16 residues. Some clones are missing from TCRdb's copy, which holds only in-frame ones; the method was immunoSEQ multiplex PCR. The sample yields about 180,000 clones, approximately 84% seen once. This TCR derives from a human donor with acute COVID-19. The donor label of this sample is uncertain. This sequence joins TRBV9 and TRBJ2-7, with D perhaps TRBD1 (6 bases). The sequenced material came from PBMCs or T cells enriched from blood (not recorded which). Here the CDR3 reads CASSPRAGQTLYEQYF. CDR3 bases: TGTGCCAGCAGCCCCCGGGCCGGACAGACCCTCTACGAGCAGTACTTC.